This T cell receptor beta chain was identified in a study of Ad26.COV2.S vaccination and SARS-CoV-2 variants. Across the whole study: Ad26.COV2.S was injected intramuscularly once or twice, 56 days apart. Points from the study as a whole: With respect to non-spike TCR breadth, vaccine and placebo recipients were similar.

A single count supports this clone. The antigen remains undetermined. The method was immunoSEQ multiplex PCR; TCRdb's version includes in-frame clones alone and lacks a portion of them. The sample has 380,000 or so clones; approximately 86% are singletons. Sample treatment: some 19 received Ad26.COV2.S at low or high dose, single or two shots; about 5 received placebo; per-sample allocation not given. The investigators took samples on day 63 after the first vaccine or placebo injection. CDR3 length equals 16 residues. V was clipped by 3 bases and J by 10 bases, with 20 bases between them. Germline-derived CDR1 and CDR2 are SGHNT and YYREEE (reference sequence).

Source: peripheral blood, taken in a trial of Ad26.COV2.S vaccine versus placebo. This TCR derives from a person between 18 and 60 years old who received the Ad26.COV2.S COVID-19 vaccine or a placebo. V usage is TRBV5-4 and J usage is TRBJ1-6; D may be TRBD1 (6 bases). The CDR3 loop reads CASSSGGVQGTSPLHF. The CDR3 DNA reads as TGTGCCAGCAGCTCTGGTGGTGTACAGGGAACATCACCCCTCCACTTT.